Presented here are 8 T cell receptor beta chains from one specimen sequenced in a study of HIV-infected patients and healthy controls. All unsorted peripheral T cells were captured because whole blood was used without fractionation. Alpha and beta constant-region primers primed reverse transcription of about 500 ng RNA. Alpha and beta chain libraries were made separately by chain-specific third strand synthesis with multiplexing indices. One entry per CDR3 protein, called by TCRdb with MiXCR from the 5' RACE reads. The sample carries some 20,000 distinct CDR3 sequences, roughly 9% recorded once. The sequencing input was blood. These receptors were obtained from an adult in good health.

This clonotype ranks as large. The chain couples TRBV9 to TRBJ2-1, with a tentative D call TRBD2 (5 bases). Germline CDR1 is SGDLS and CDR2 is YYNGEE. The CDR3 runs to 17 residues. Trimming pared 3 bases from V and 5 bases from J, leaving 21 bases between. Here the CDR3 reads CASSGPFTGIGNNEQFF. As DNA, the CDR3 is TGTGCCAGCAGCGGACCATTTACGGGGATTGGAAACAATGAGCAGTTCTTC.

This clonotype came up many times. The chain is built from TRBV29-1 and TRBJ2-2, with unresolved D. There are 13 residues in the CDR3. CDR1 and CDR2 from the germline V gene are SQVTM and ANQGSEA. Trimming removed 4 bases at V and 1 base at J, with 7 bases between. The CDR3 DNA sequence: TGCAGCGTTGTAGTTGTGAACACCGGGGAGCTGTTTTTT. Its protein product is CSVVVVNTGELFF.

This clonotype was counted at least ten times. The J gene is TRBJ1-1, the V gene TRBV12-3 or TRBV12-4, with 10 bases identical to TRBD1. With 6 bases clipped from V and 4 bases from J, the junction kept 5 bases outside the gene matches. This CDR3 has 14 residues. The CDR3 region is CASRVDRGGTEAFF. CDR3 nucleotides: TGTGCCAGCAGGGTGGACAGGGGGGGCACTGAAGCTTTCTTT.

This clonotype was counted at least ten times. The chain carries TRBV20-1 and TRBJ2-1, with 9 bases lining up with TRBD2. The CDR3 sequence is 16 residues long. CDR1 is DFQATT, CDR2 SNEGSKA, per germline (reference sequence). The J segment lost 6 bases and the V segment lost 5 bases, leaving 14 bases of the junction unmatched. CDR3 coding DNA: TGCAGTGCTTCCCCACCTGTAGCGGGAGTAATCAATGAGCAGTTCTTC. As protein: CSASPPVAGVINEQFF.

By sample fraction, this clonotype is medium-sized. The chain couples TRBV5-1 to TRBJ2-2; D perhaps matches TRBD1 (5 bases). V was cut by 4 bases and J by 1 base, with 8 bases left in between. This CDR3 region has 14 residues. Germline CDR1 SGHRS, CDR2 YFSETQ. This CDR3 reads CASSLGQNTGELFF. DNA of the CDR3: TGCGCCAGCAGCCTTGGACAGAACACCGGGGAGCTGTTTTTT.

This clonotype was counted many times. The chain recombines TRBV20-1 with TRBJ2-7; D gene unclear. Trimming shortened V by 0 bases and J by 6 bases, and 12 bases separated the two germline ends. The CDR3 runs to 13 residues. Germline V gene sequence: CDR1 DFQATT, CDR2 SNEGSKA (reference sequence). CDR3 amino acids: CSARDLQQPEQYF. CDR3 sequence (DNA): TGCAGTGCTAGAGATTTGCAGCAACCCGAGCAGTACTTC.

The table lists this clonotype with many counts. CDR3 sequence: CASSRETSGTETQYF. The CDR3 DNA reads TGCGCCAGCAGCCGTGAGACTAGCGGGACAGAGACCCAGTACTTC. The chain recombines TRBV4-1 with TRBJ2-5, with 11 bases aligning to TRBD2. The V gene end was trimmed by 4 bases and the J gene end by 4 bases; junction bases not matched to a gene: 5. The CDR3 extends over 15 amino acids. The germline V gene encodes CDR1 MGHRA and CDR2 YSYEKL.

This clonotype came up many times. CDR3 sequence (DNA): TGTGCCACCAGTGATTTGGACCTTAGCTCCTCTAGCACAGATACGCAGTATTTT. This encodes CATSDLDLSSSSTDTQYF. The chain carries TRBV24-1 and TRBJ2-3; D uncertain. Germline values: CDR1 KGHDR, CDR2 SFDVKD. The V and J ends lost 0 bases and 0 bases respectively, with 15 bases between them. CDR3 length equals 18 residues.